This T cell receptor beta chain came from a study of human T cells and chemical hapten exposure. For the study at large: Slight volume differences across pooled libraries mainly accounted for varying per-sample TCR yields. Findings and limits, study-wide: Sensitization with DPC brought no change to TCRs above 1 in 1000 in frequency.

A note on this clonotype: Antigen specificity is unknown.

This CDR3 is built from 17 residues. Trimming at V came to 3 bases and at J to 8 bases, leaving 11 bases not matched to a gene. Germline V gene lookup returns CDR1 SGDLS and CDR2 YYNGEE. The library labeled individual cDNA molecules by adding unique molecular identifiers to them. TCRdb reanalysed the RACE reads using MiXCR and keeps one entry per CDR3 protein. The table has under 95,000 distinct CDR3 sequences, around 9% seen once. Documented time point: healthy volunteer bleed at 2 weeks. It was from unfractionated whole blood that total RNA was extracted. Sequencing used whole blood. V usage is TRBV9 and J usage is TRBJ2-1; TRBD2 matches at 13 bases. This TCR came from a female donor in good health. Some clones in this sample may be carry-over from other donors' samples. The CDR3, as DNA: TGTGCCAGCAGCGCGAGGACTAGCGGGAGTTTTGTCGATGAGCAGTTCTTC. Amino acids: CASSARTSGSFVDEQFF.